These T cell receptor beta chains were read from a single sample in a study of CD8+CD57+ T cells in acquired aplastic anemia. Via MiXCR, TCRdb re-called the reads, giving one row per CDR3 protein. The sample has around 430,000 distinct CDR3 sequences, about a third seen once. Sequenced: sorted CD4+, CD8+, or CD8+CD57+ T cells (not recorded which) from PBMCs. These receptors originate from a human donor with aplastic anemia. Each CDR3 is given with its conserved first and last residue. A D gene is named only where the DNA matches it firmly. Rows give clone size only sometimes, using once, few, many, or a class for an expanded clone.

V	size	J	D	CDR3	DNA
TRBV20-1	many	TRBJ1-2	NA	CSARDPQGVNYGYTF	TGCAGTGCTAGAGATCCGCAGGGAGTTAACTATGGCTACACCTTC
TRBV10-1	once	TRBJ1-4	TRBD1	CASSAAGQSQKLFF	TGCGCCAGCAGTGCTGCGGGACAGTCGCAGAAACTGTTTTTT
TRBV10-2	NA	TRBJ2-2	TRBD1	CASRSGQGDTGELFF	TGCGCCAGCAGATCGGGACAGGGGGACACCGGGGAGCTGTTTTTT
TRBV5-5	NA	TRBJ1-5	NA	CASSSEPGSHQPQHF	TGTGCCAGCAGCTCCGAGCCAGGGTCTCATCAGCCCCAGCATTTT
TRBV6-1	NA	TRBJ1-1	NA	CASRRRPGSGANTEAFF	TGTGCCAGCAGGCGACGACCAGGGTCGGGAGCGAACACTGAAGCTTTCTTT
TRBV24-1	many	TRBJ2-7	TRBD1	CATSDPGQAEQYF	TGTGCCACCAGTGACCCAGGACAGGCAGAGCAGTACTTC
TRBV11-2	few	TRBJ1-1	NA	CASSLAPRNTEAFF	TGTGCCAGCAGCTTAGCGCCCCGGAACACTGAAGCTTTCTTT
TRBV7-2	NA	TRBJ2-1	NA	CASSQGVRVGDNEQFF	TGCGCCAGCAGCCAAGGTGTGAGGGTTGGGGACAATGAGCAGTTCTTC
TRBV7-3	NA	TRBJ2-1	TRBD2	CASSLSGGAYSYNEQFF	TGTGCCAGCAGCTTAAGCGGGGGGGCCTATTCCTACAATGAGCAGTTCTTC
TRBV6-1	few	TRBJ1-2	TRBD1	CASSHTLQGDGYTF	TGTGCCAGCAGTCATACCCTACAGGGGGATGGCTACACCTTC
TRBV12-3/TRBV12-4	few	TRBJ1-3	NA	CASRPPRNTIYF	TGTGCCAGCAGACCACCACGAAACACCATATATTTT
TRBV12-3/TRBV12-4	few	TRBJ1-1	TRBD1	CASSLAGTGTEAFF	TGTGCCAGCAGTTTAGCAGGGACAGGCACTGAAGCTTTCTTT
TRBV7-2	many	TRBJ2-2	NA	CASNIGSSTGELFF	TGTGCCAGCAACATTGGCTCGTCCACCGGGGAGCTGTTTTTT
TRBV6-5	many	TRBJ2-7	TRBD2	CASSYFGGGEQYF	TGTGCCAGCAGTTACTTTGGGGGGGGTGAGCAGTACTTC
TRBV20-1	few	TRBJ2-2	NA	CSASWAATNTGELFF	TGCAGTGCTAGTTGGGCAGCAACGAACACCGGGGAGCTGTTTTTT
TRBV20-1	many	TRBJ1-2	TRBD1	CSARERQGPSYTF	TGCAGTGCTAGAGAGAGACAGGGTCCTAGCTACACCTTC
TRBV5-1	NA	TRBJ2-3	NA	CASSIGGADTQYF	TGCGCCAGCAGCATTGGTGGGGCAGATACGCAGTATTTT
TRBV29-1	NA	TRBJ2-7	NA	CSVEDRLEQYF	TGCAGCGTTGAAGACAGGCTCGAGCAGTACTTC
TRBV7-9	NA	TRBJ1-1	NA	CASSSKTGPDEAFF	TGTGCCAGCAGCTCAAAGACGGGGCCGGATGAAGCTTTCTTT
TRBV2	many	TRBJ1-2	NA	CASSESQNIYGYTF	TGTGCCAGCAGTGAGTCTCAAAATATCTATGGCTACACCTTC
TRBV20-1	NA	TRBJ1-2	NA	CSAREVPRQELYGYTF	TGCAGTGCTAGAGAAGTCCCCCGACAGGAGCTATATGGCTACACCTTC
TRBV5-4	NA	TRBJ2-3	TRBD1	CAHKRTGSTDTQYF	TGTGCCCACAAGCGGACAGGGAGCACAGATACGCAGTATTTT
TRBV29-1	many	TRBJ2-4	NA	CSVEVLNIQYF	TGCAGCGTTGAAGTGTTAAACATTCAGTACTTC
TRBV2	NA	TRBJ2-1	TRBD2	CASRGLAGINEQFF	TGTGCCAGCAGGGGACTAGCGGGGATTAATGAGCAGTTCTTC
TRBV13	once	TRBJ2-5	NA	CASTWGQGQETQYF	TGTGCCAGCACCTGGGGGCAGGGGCAAGAGACCCAGTACTTC
TRBV29-1	NA	TRBJ1-1	NA	CSVGNSGSSGEAFF	TGCAGCGTAGGCAATTCAGGGAGTTCTGGTGAAGCTTTCTTT
TRBV30	few	TRBJ1-3	NA	CAYSQGLPGNTIYF	TGTGCTTATTCACAGGGCCTCCCAGGAAACACCATATATTTT
TRBV5-1	NA	TRBJ2-7	NA	CASSPSTVSYEQYF	TGCGCCAGCAGCCCCTCGACGGTCTCCTACGAGCAGTACTTC
TRBV29-1	many	TRBJ2-3	NA	CSAKTTDTQYF	TGCAGCGCCAAAACCACAGATACGCAGTATTTT
TRBV20-1	many	TRBJ2-7	NA	CSARDRRSYEQYF	TGCAGTGCTAGGGACCGTCGCTCCTACGAGCAGTACTTC
TRBV4-1	NA	TRBJ2-3	TRBD2	CASSQDQAGAQVDTQYF	TGCGCCAGCAGCCAAGATCAAGCGGGGGCCCAGGTAGATACGCAGTATTTT
TRBV24-1	few	TRBJ2-2	NA	CATSDEITGELFF	TGTGCCACCAGTGATGAAATCACCGGGGAGCTGTTTTTT
TRBV10-1	many	TRBJ1-5	NA	CASSESDSQPQHF	TGCGCCAGCAGTGAGTCGGATAGTCAGCCCCAGCATTTT
TRBV20-1	NA	TRBJ2-5	NA	CSARDLRGAWETQYF	TGCAGTGCTAGAGATCTTCGGGGGGCGTGGGAGACCCAGTACTTC
TRBV2	many	TRBJ2-1	TRBD2	CASSETSGRHNEQFF	TGTGCCAGCAGTGAGACTAGCGGGAGACACAATGAGCAGTTCTTC
TRBV6-5	few	TRBJ2-6	NA	CASSYFGTYSGANVLTF	TGTGCCAGCAGTTACTTTGGCACCTACTCTGGGGCCAACGTCCTGACTTTC
TRBV2	NA	TRBJ2-7	NA	CASSAGGAYEQYF	TGTGCCAGCAGCGCAGGAGGGGCCTACGAGCAGTACTTC
TRBV5-4	few	TRBJ2-7	TRBD1	CASSTNRGREQYF	TGTGCCAGCAGCACTAACAGGGGGCGCGAGCAGTACTTC
TRBV14	many	TRBJ1-6	NA	CASSLLFNSPLHF	TGTGCCAGCAGCCTCCTATTTAATTCACCCCTCCACTTT
TRBV11-2	NA	TRBJ2-3	TRBD2	CASSVQLAGGTDTQYF	TGTGCCAGCAGCGTACAACTAGCGGGAGGGACAGATACGCAGTATTTT
TRBV19	few	TRBJ2-1	TRBD1	CASKVGTGNNEQFF	TGTGCCAGTAAGGTAGGGACAGGTAACAATGAGCAGTTCTTC
TRBV20-1	NA	TRBJ2-3	TRBD2	CSAESGTSADTQYF	TGCAGTGCTGAATCTGGGACTAGCGCAGATACGCAGTATTTT
TRBV20-1	many	TRBJ2-7	TRBD1	CSAGQGANAEQYF	TGCAGTGCAGGACAGGGGGCGAATGCCGAGCAGTACTTC
TRBV7-9	many	TRBJ1-2	NA	CASSLGSSYGYTF	TGTGCCAGCAGCTTAGGGTCCAGCTATGGCTACACCTTC
TRBV15	NA	TRBJ1-6	TRBD1	CATSRSGQGTSPLHF	TGTGCCACCAGCAGAAGCGGACAGGGTACTTCACCCCTCCACTTT
TRBV10-3	few	TRBJ2-1	NA	CATVLGSSYNEQFF	TGTGCCACCGTTTTGGGAAGCTCCTACAATGAGCAGTTCTTC
TRBV10-1	many	TRBJ2-6	TRBD1	CASSEPGQGASGANVLTF	TGCGCCAGCAGTGAACCGGGACAGGGGGCATCTGGGGCCAACGTCCTGACTTTC
TRBV7-8	NA	TRBJ1-2	NA	CASSFDRDGYGYTF	TGTGCCAGCAGCTTTGATAGGGACGGGTATGGCTACACCTTC
TRBV14	NA	TRBJ2-1	TRBD2	CASSQGGVSGSWVNEQFF	TGTGCCAGCAGCCAAGGGGGGGTGAGCGGGAGTTGGGTCAATGAGCAGTTCTTC
TRBV27	NA	TRBJ2-5	NA	CASRTRYSEETQYF	TGTGCCAGCCGAACGAGGTACTCGGAAGAGACCCAGTACTTC
TRBV7-2	many	TRBJ1-2	NA	CASSLVRSGSTGGYTF	TGTGCCAGCAGCTTAGTTCGATCGGGCAGTACCGGTGGCTACACCTTC
TRBV7-2	NA	TRBJ1-3	TRBD1	CASSRRTGPGNTIYF	TGTGCCAGCAGCCGAAGGACAGGCCCCGGAAACACCATATATTTT
TRBV7-9	many	TRBJ1-6	NA	CASSLPPGSSYNSPLHF	TGTGCCAGCAGCTTACCGCCCGGCAGCTCCTATAATTCACCCCTCCACTTT
TRBV2	NA	TRBJ2-7	NA	CASSVTGATYEQYF	TGTGCCAGCAGTGTCACGGGGGCTACCTACGAGCAGTACTTC